Each of the 4 T cell receptor beta chains below was sequenced from the same sample in a study of siplizumab effects on memory and regulatory T cells. Sequencing was performed with immunoSEQ multiplex PCR; in TCRdb, only in-frame clones are kept and a portion is missing. Here the sample spans approximately 100,000 clones, 90% to 95% being singletons. The specimen sequenced was non-Treg CD4+ T cells sorted from blood. The receptor set was obtained from a human donor in good health.

The chain recombines TRBV5-1 with TRBJ2-5; D is undetermined. Looked up from germline, CDR1 is SGHRS and CDR2 is YFSETQ. There are 12 residues in the CDR3. V shed 6 bases and J shed 2 bases, with 8 bases lying between them. The CDR3 sequence is CASNQSQETQYF. For the CDR3, the DNA is TGCGCCAGCAACCAGTCTCAAGAGACCCAGTACTTC.

J is TRBJ2-7 and V is TRBV7-3; D may match TRBD1 or TRBD2 (5 bases each). This CDR3 is built from 14 residues. Between the trimmed V and J ends, which lost 5 bases and 3 bases, there was a span of 14 bases. Looked up from germline, CDR1 is SGHTA and CDR2 is FQGTGA. The DNA of the CDR3 is TGTGCCAGCAGCCCACAAGACAGCGGCTACGAGCAGTACTTC. Translation gives CASSPQDSGYEQYF.

The rearrangement links TRBV6-5 to TRBJ1-2; 7 bases map to TRBD1. Germline CDR1 reads MNHEY; CDR2 reads SVGAGI. The CDR3 length is 13 residues. Unmatched junction bases numbered 6, after V lost 6 bases and J lost 5 bases. In nucleotides, the CDR3 is TGTGCCAGCAGCCAGGACAGGTCTTATGGCTACACCTTC. This gives the protein CASSQDRSYGYTF.

Worth noting for this clone: Other DNA sequences in this specimen translate into the identical CDR3. This sequence joins TRBV9 and TRBJ2-3, with unresolved D. CDR3 length equals 12 residues. V was pared by 2 bases and J by 2 bases, with 3 bases between. Germline V CDR1 and CDR2: SGDLS, YYNGEE. The CDR3 spells CASSVLTDTQYF. The CDR3 coding sequence is TGTGCCAGCAGCGTTCTCACAGATACGCAGTATTTT.